This TCR beta chain was found in a study of cytomegalovirus exposure and HLA in healthy donors. This clone was found once. Its antigen is not identified. PCR primers comprised 60 Vbeta and 13 Jbeta primers. Repertoires were generated with immunoSEQ multiplex PCR, while TCRdb's copy carries only in-frame clones and drops some. The data contain 150,000 to 200,000 clones, about 81% of them singletons. Study-wide findings and caveats: HLA alleles showed associations with 16,951 TCR beta sequences in a later analysis, at a 0.05 false discovery rate.

Sequencing input: PBMCs. This TCR derives from a woman aged 18-29 years in good health and CMV-seronegative.

The CDR3 sequence is CASRLGTAYTEAFF. The DNA for the CDR3 is TGTGCCAGCAGGTTGGGGACAGCCTACACTGAAGCTTTCTTT. The chain links TRBV6-5 to TRBJ1-1; TRBD1 aligns across 7 bases. V lost 6 bases, J lost 3 bases, and 7 bases stayed unmatched. CDR3 length: 14 amino acids. Per the germline V gene, CDR1 is MNHEY and CDR2 is SVGAGI.